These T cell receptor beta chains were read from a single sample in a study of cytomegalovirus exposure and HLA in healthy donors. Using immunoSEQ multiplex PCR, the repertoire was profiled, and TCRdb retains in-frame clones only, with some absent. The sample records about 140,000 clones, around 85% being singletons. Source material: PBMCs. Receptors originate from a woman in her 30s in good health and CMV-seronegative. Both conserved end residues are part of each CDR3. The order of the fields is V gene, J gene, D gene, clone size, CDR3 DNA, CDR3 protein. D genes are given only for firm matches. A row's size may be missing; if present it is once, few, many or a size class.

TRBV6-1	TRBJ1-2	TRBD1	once	TGTGCCAGCAGTGAAAATCAGGGGGGCTATGGCTACACCTTC	CASSENQGGYGYTF
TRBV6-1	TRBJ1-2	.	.	TGCGCCAGCACCCCGGACAGTCTTGTCTATGGCTACACCTTC	CASTPDSLVYGYTF
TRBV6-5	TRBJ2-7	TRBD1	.	TGTGCCAGCAGTTACTCGGGGACAGGCGCCAACGAGCAGTACTTC	CASSYSGTGANEQYF
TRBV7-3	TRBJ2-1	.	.	TGTGCCAGCAGCTTAGACAGTAACAATGAGCAGTTCTTC	CASSLDSNNEQFF
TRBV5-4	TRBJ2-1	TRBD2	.	TGTGCCAGCAGCACTGGACTAGCGGGAGGGCCTGAGCAGTTCTTC	CASSTGLAGGPEQFF
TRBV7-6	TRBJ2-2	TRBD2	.	TGTGCCAGCAGCGAAATGTCGGGGGGGAGTAACACCGGGGAGCTGTTTTTT	CASSEMSGGSNTGELFF
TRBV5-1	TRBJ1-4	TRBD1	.	TGCGCCAGCAGCCCAGGGGGCAAGGAAAAACTGTTTTTT	CASSPGGKEKLFF
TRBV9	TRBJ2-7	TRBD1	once	TGTGCCAGCAGCGCCCGGACCGGGACAGGGAGGGCCAGGGGGTTCTGCGAGCAGTACTTC	CASSARTGTGRARGFCEQYF
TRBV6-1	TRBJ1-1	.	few	TGTGCCAGCAGTGATGTACGGGGATTGACTGAAGCTTTCTTT	CASSDVRGLTEAFF
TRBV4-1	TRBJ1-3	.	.	TGCGCCAGCAGCCAGGTTCTGCTGAGCTCTGGAAACACCATATATTTT	CASSQVLLSSGNTIYF
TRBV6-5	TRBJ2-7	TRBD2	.	TGTGCCAGCAGTTACCGAATGGCTAGCGGGGACGAGCAGTACTTC	CASSYRMASGDEQYF
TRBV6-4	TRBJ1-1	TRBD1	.	TGTGCCAGCAGTGCAACAGCACAGGGGACCACTGAAGCTTTCTTT	CASSATAQGTTEAFF
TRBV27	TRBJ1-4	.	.	TGTGCCAGCAGTTATCAGGGGTTAGAAAAACTGTTTTTT	CASSYQGLEKLFF
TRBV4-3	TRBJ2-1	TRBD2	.	TGCGCCAGCAGCCAAGATGGTCTTCCGGGGGGAGCAGGCAATGAGCAGTTCTTC	CASSQDGLPGGAGNEQFF
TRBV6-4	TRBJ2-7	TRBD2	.	TGTGCCAGCAGTGACTGGCGGAGCGGGAGTAAGTACGAGCAGTACTTC	CASSDWRSGSKYEQYF
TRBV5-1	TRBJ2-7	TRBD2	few	TGCGCCAGCCAAACAACTAGCGGTTACTACGAGCAGTACTTC	CASQTTSGYYEQYF
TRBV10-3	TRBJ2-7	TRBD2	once	TGTGCCATTGGGAGGACTAGCGGGGGTCACGAGCAGTACTTC	CAIGRTSGGHEQYF
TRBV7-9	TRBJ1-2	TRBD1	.	TGTTCCAGCAGCTGGGGAACAGGGGTAGGAGGCTACACCTTC	CSSSWGTGVGGYTF
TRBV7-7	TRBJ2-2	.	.	TGTGCCAGCAGCTCCGACAGGAACACCGGGGAGCTGTTTTTT	CASSSDRNTGELFF
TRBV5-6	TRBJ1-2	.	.	TGTGCCAGCAGCCCACTTTTGAGGCTTAACTATGGCTACACCTTC	CASSPLLRLNYGYTF
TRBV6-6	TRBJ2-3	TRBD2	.	TGTGCCAGCAGTTACTCCAGCGGGGGTATAGATACGCAGTATTTT	CASSYSSGGIDTQYF
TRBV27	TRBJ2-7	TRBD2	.	TGTGCCAGCAGTCTAGCGGGAAACTCCTACGAGCAGTACTTC	CASSLAGNSYEQYF
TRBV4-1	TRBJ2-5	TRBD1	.	TGCGCCAGCAGCCACAGACAGGGACGTGAAGAGACCCAGTACTTC	CASSHRQGREETQYF
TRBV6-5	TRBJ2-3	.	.	TGTGCCAGCAGTTACGTCCGGGGAACAGATACGCAGTATTTT	CASSYVRGTDTQYF
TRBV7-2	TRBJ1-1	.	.	TGTGCCAGCAGCTTAACTGTGAACACTGAAGCTTTCTTT	CASSLTVNTEAFF
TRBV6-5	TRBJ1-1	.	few	TGTGCCAGCAGTTACCCGGGTGGCACTGAAGCTTTCTTT	CASSYPGGTEAFF
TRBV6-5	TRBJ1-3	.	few	TGTGCCAGCAGCCAAACAGGCTCTGGAAACACCATATATTTT	CASSQTGSGNTIYF
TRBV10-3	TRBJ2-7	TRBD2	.	TGTGCCATCAGCGGACTAGCGGGCGAGCAGTACTTC	CAISGLAGEQYF
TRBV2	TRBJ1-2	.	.	TGTGCCAGCACAGTCCGGATTGGGGCCTATGGCTACACCTTC	CASTVRIGAYGYTF
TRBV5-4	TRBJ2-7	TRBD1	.	TGTGCCAGCAGGTTGGGACAGTTACCTGGGGAGCAGTACTTC	CASRLGQLPGEQYF
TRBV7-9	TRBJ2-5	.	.	TGTGCCAGCAGTCCACAGACTAGTACAGAGACCCAGTACTTC	CASSPQTSTETQYF
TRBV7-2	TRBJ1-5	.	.	TGTGCCAGCAGCTTAGCGGCGGATCAGCCCCAGCATTTT	CASSLAADQPQHF
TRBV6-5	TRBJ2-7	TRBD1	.	TGTGCCAGCAGTTACTCTGGGACAGCCCCCTACGAGCAGTACTTC	CASSYSGTAPYEQYF
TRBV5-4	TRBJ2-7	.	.	TGTGCCAGCAGCTTGGAAGTTAGGGGCTACGAGCAGTACTTC	CASSLEVRGYEQYF
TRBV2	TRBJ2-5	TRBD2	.	TGTGCCAGCAGTCGGGACTATCTTCCCCTTAGGGGGACCCAGTACTTC	CASSRDYLPLRGTQYF
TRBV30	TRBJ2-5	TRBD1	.	TGTGCCTGGGACAGGGGGCGAGAGACCCAGTACTTC	CAWDRGRETQYF
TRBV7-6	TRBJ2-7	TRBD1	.	TGTGCCAGCAGCTCACGACAGGGGGCGGAAGAGCAGTACTTC	CASSSRQGAEEQYF
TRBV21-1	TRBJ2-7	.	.	TGTGCCAGCAGCAAGAGACAGACCGGACTAGCGGGAGGTAACGAGCAGTACTTC	CASSKRQTGLAGGNEQYF
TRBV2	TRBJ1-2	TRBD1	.	TGTGCCAGCCGAAGAAGGGGGACAGTCGGGGGGGTGGGCTACACCTTC	CASRRRGTVGGVGYTF
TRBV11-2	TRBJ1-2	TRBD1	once	TGTGCCAGCAGCCTGACAGGGGAGAATGGCTACACCTTC	CASSLTGENGYTF